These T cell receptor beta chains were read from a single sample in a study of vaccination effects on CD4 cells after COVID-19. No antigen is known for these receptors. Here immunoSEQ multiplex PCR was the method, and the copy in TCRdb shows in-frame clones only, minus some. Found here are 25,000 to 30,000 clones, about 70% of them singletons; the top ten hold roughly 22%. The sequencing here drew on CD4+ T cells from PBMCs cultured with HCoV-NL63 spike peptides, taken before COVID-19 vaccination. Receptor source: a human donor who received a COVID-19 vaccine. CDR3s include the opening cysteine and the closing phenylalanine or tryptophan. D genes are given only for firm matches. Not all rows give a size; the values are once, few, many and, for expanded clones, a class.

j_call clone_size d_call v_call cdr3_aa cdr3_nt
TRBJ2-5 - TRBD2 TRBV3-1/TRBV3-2 CASSPSGTYQETQYF TGTGCCAGCAGCCCTAGCGGGACGTACCAAGAGACCCAGTACTTC
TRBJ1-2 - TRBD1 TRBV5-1 CASSSDRVGNGYTF TGCGCCAGCAGCAGCGACAGGGTAGGGAATGGCTACACCTTC
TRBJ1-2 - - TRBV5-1 CASSPTSGRGWGGYTF TGCGCCAGCAGCCCGACCTCTGGACGGGGGTGGGGTGGCTACACCTTC
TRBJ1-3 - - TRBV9 CASSVAPGLTSGNTIYF TGTGCCAGCAGCGTAGCTCCAGGACTGACCTCTGGAAACACCATATATTTT
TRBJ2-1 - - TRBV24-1 CATSSPDRFGNEQFF TGTGCCACCAGTAGCCCCGACAGGTTCGGGAATGAGCAGTTCTTC
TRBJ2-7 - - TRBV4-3 CASSQDLTDLLYF TGCGCCAGCAGCCAAGATCTTACGGACCTTCTGTACTTC
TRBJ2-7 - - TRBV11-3 CASSLSGQDYEQYF TGTGCCAGCAGCTTATCCGGCCAGGACTACGAGCAGTACTTC
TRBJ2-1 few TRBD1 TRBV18 CASSSRQGSYNEQFF TGTGCCAGCTCCTCCCGACAGGGCTCCTACAATGAGCAGTTCTTC
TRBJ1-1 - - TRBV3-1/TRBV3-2 CASRFRDRNTEAFF TGTGCCAGCAGGTTCCGGGACCGTAACACTGAAGCTTTCTTT
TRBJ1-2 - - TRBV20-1 CSASLGHYGYTF TGCAGTGCTAGTTTAGGTCACTATGGCTACACCTTC
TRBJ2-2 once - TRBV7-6 CASSTRQPANTGELFF TGTGCCAGCAGCACCCGACAGCCCGCGAACACCGGGGAGCTGTTTTTT
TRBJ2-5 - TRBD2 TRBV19 CASSIVAGGPETQYF TGTGCCAGTAGTATAGTAGCGGGGGGGCCGGAGACCCAGTACTTC
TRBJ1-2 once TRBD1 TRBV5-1 CASSSRDRVNGYTF TGCGCCAGCAGCTCACGGGACAGGGTTAATGGCTACACCTTC
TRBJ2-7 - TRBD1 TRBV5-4 CASSLDRGEAYEQYF TGTGCCAGCAGCTTGGACAGGGGTGAGGCCTACGAGCAGTACTTC
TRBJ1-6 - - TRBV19 CASSIIGDRYNSPLHF TGTGCCAGTAGTATCATAGGGGACCGGTATAATTCACCCCTCCACTTT
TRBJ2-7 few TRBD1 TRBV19 CASSMDRGGEQYF TGTGCCAGTAGTATGGACAGGGGTGGCGAGCAGTACTTC
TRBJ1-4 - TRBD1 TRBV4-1 CASSPLDRGPNEKLFF TGCGCCAGCAGCCCGCTCGACAGGGGGCCTAATGAAAAACTGTTTTTT
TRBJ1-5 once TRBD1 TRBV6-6 CASTGQSDNQPQHF TGTGCCAGCACGGGACAGAGCGACAATCAGCCCCAGCATTTT
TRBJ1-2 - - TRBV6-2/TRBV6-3 CASSYRRQVHGYTF TGTGCCAGCAGTTACCGTAGACAGGTCCATGGCTACACCTTC
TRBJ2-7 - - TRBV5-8 CASSWTRNEQYF TGTGCCAGCAGCTGGACAAGGAACGAGCAGTACTTC
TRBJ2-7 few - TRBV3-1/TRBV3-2 CASSQDSARVRVEQYF TGTGCCAGCAGCCAAGATTCGGCCAGGGTAAGGGTCGAGCAGTACTTC
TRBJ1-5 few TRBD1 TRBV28 CASSFRGVRQPQHF TGTGCCAGCAGTTTCAGGGGGGTACGTCAGCCCCAGCATTTT
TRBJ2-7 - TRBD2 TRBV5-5 CASSLEASGYYEQYF TGTGCCAGCAGCTTGGAGGCTAGCGGGTATTACGAGCAGTACTTC
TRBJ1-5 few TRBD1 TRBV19 CASTLTGGSNQPQHF TGTGCCAGTACCTTGACAGGGGGAAGCAATCAGCCCCAGCATTTT
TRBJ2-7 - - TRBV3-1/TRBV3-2 CASSLRRGLPYEQYF TGTGCCAGCAGCCTTCGTCGGGGCCTACCCTACGAGCAGTACTTC
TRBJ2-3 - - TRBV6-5 CASRATDTQYF TGTGCCAGCAGAGCTACAGATACGCAGTATTTT
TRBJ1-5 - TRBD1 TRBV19 CASSTTGTTINQPQHF TGTGCCAGTAGTACGACAGGGACCACAATTAATCAGCCCCAGCATTTT
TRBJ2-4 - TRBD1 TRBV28 CASSWDRGNIQYF TGTGCCAGCAGTTGGGACAGGGGAAACATTCAGTACTTC
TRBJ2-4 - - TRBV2 CASNSRGVVQYF TGTGCCAGCAACAGCAGGGGTGTCGTCCAGTACTTC
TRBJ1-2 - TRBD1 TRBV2 CASSEDGQGYRGYTF TGTGCCAGCAGTGAAGATGGACAGGGTTATAGAGGCTACACCTTC
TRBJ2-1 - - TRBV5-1 CASSLETRVNEQFF TGCGCCAGCAGCTTGGAAACCAGGGTCAATGAGCAGTTCTTC
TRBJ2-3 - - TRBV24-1 CATSDSGLMSNTQYF TGTGCCACCAGTGACTCCGGACTTATGTCAAATACGCAGTATTTT
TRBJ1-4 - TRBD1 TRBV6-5 CASSLSPGQGNEKLFF TGTGCCAGCAGTTTGAGTCCGGGACAGGGTAATGAAAAACTGTTTTTT
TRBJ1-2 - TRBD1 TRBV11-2 CASSLGTGTASAYGYTF TGTGCCAGCAGCTTAGGAACCGGGACAGCCTCTGCCTATGGCTACACCTTC
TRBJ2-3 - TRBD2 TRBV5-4 CASSSGLAGVPDTQYF TGTGCCAGCAGCTCGGGACTAGCGGGAGTTCCGGATACGCAGTATTTT
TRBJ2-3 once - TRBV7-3 CASSPRGASTDTQYF TGTGCCAGCAGCCCCCGCGGGGCCAGCACAGATACGCAGTATTTT
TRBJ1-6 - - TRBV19 CASSYRDSPLHF TGTGCCAGTAGTTATAGGGATTCACCCCTCCACTTT
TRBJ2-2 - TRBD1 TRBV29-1 CSVATGAWDGELFF TGCAGCGTTGCGACAGGGGCTTGGGACGGGGAGCTGTTTTTT
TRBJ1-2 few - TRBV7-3 CASSPVPNYGYTF TGTGCCAGCAGCCCGGTACCCAACTATGGCTACACCTTC
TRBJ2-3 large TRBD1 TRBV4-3 CASSRDLTVRGRSGTDTQYF TGCGCCAGCAGCCGAGACTTAACCGTCAGGGGGCGCAGCGGCACAGATACGCAGTATTTT
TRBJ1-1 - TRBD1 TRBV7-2 CASNPPDRANTEAFF TGTGCCAGCAACCCCCCCGACAGGGCCAACACTGAAGCTTTCTTT
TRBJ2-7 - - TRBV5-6 CASSLVGALYEQYF TGTGCCAGCAGCTTGGTAGGGGCCCTCTACGAGCAGTACTTC
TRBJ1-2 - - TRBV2 CASSKLREAYGYTF TGTGCCAGCAGTAAACTCCGGGAGGCCTATGGCTACACCTTC
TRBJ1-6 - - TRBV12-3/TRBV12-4 CATSDRYNSPLHF TGTGCCACATCAGACAGATATAATTCACCCCTCCACTTT
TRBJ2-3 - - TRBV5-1 CASSSRLVTDTQYF TGCGCCAGCAGCTCTCGACTAGTAACAGATACGCAGTATTTT
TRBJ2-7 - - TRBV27 CASSPDVRGEQYF TGTGCCAGCAGTCCCGACGTGAGGGGCGAGCAGTACTTC
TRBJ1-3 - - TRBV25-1 CASSFTGKTGNTIYF TGTGCCAGCAGTTTTACAGGAAAAACTGGAAACACCATATATTTT
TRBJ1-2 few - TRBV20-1 CSASVTEGGAYGYTF TGCAGTGCTAGTGTCACTGAAGGAGGGGCATATGGCTACACCTTC
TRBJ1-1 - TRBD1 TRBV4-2 CASSQGTGAGLKNTEAFF TGTGCCAGCAGCCAAGGGACAGGGGCTGGTTTAAAGAACACTGAAGCTTTCTTT
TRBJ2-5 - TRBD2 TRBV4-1 CASSQGGRASETQYF TGCGCCAGCAGCCAAGGTGGGAGGGCCTCGGAGACCCAGTACTTC
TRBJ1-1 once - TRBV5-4 CASSFPGTPEAFF TGTGCCAGCAGCTTCCCCGGGACACCTGAAGCTTTCTTT
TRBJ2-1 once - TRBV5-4 CASSLAYAANEQFF TGTGCCAGCAGCTTGGCGTATGCTGCCAATGAGCAGTTCTTC
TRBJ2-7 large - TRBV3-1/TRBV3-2 CASSQEGQKQYF TGTGCCAGCAGCCAAGAGGGTCAAAAGCAGTACTTC
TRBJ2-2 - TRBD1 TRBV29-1 CSVKWTGGSGELFF TGCAGCGTCAAGTGGACAGGGGGTTCCGGGGAGCTGTTTTTT
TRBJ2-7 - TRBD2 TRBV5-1 CASSSEGLAYEQYF TGCGCCAGCAGCTCGGAGGGACTAGCCTACGAGCAGTACTTC
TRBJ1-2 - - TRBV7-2 CASSLDGSGYGYTF TGTGCCAGCAGCTTAGACGGCAGCGGCTATGGCTACACCTTC